Detailed here is one T cell receptor beta chain. Its antigen is still unknown. Some clones are missing from TCRdb's copy, which holds only in-frame ones; the method was immunoSEQ multiplex PCR. Among around 91,000 clones listed, roughly 92% were seen once. With V trimmed by 0 bases and J by 2 bases, 4 bases remained unmatched. The length of the CDR3 is 15 residues. The germline CDR1 and CDR2 sequences are SGHTA and FQGTGA. These data come from a study of cytomegalovirus exposure and HLA in healthy donors. About the research overall: The approximately 130 validation repertoires and the approximately 700 first-cohort repertoires shared a platform, a later analysis reported.

Overall study findings and caveats: Diagnosis of cytomegalovirus status made by the classifier reportedly showed high specificity and sensitivity. Rarity marked most TCR sequences, yet some public TCRs occurred in many donors. There were a few CMV-associated chains whose specificity for CMV antigens was confirmed in vitro.

The source is a woman between 25 and 40 years old in good health and CMV-seropositive. V usage is TRBV7-3 and J usage is TRBJ2-7, with TRBD1 matching 7 bases. Sequenced: PBMCs. CDR3 in amino acids: CASSLTGQAPYEQYF. The DNA of the CDR3 is TGTGCCAGCAGCTTAACCGGACAGGCCCCCTACGAGCAGTACTTC.